The 23 T cell receptor beta chains in this list originate from one sample, sequenced in a study of regulatory T cells in long-lasting Graves disease. For TCR beta, libraries came from iRepertoire HTBI primers and Arm-PCR of CDR3 regions. TCRdb reanalysed the multiplex PCR reads using MiXCR and keeps one entry per CDR3 protein. Of roughly 350,000 distinct CDR3 sequences listed, about 16% are singletons. Noted time point: newly diagnosed GD, antithyroid drugs for less than 3 months. Extracted PBMC RNA gave rise to the TCR library. The data also belong to a second study, concerning T cells in Graves' hyperthyroidism and ophthalmopathy.

The sample was peripheral blood mononuclear cells (PBMCs), taken at new diagnosis, from a patient treated with antithyroid drugs. These receptors were obtained from a young woman with Graves disease.

This chain uses TRBV6-1 with TRBJ1-4; the match to TRBD1 covers 9 bases. The CDR3 sequence is 13 residues long. The junction had 8 bases not matched to a gene; V was cut back by 5 bases and J by 13 bases. Looked up from germline, CDR1 is MNHNS and CDR2 is SASEGT. CDR3 nucleotides: TGTGCCAGCAGTCTCCGGACAGGGGATCCACTGTTTTTT. This gives the protein CASSLRTGDPLFF.

The count of this clonotype is one. The rearrangement links TRBV11-2 to TRBJ2-3; 11 bases line up with TRBD1. The CDR3 consists of 16 residues. From germline, CDR1 is SGHAT and CDR2 FQNNGV. The V gene end was trimmed by 6 bases and the J gene end by 4 bases; junction bases not matched to a gene: 9. This CDR3 is CASRSTGTGGADTQYF. As DNA, the CDR3 is TGTGCCAGCAGATCCACCGGGACAGGGGGGGCAGATACGCAGTATTTT.

The table lists this clonotype with many counts. This chain connects TRBV20-1 to TRBJ2-5, with 10 bases aligning to TRBD2. CDR1 is DFQATT and CDR2 is SNEGSKA in the germline V gene (reference sequence). The CDR3 runs to 14 residues. J was trimmed by 5 bases and V by 5 bases; bases with no gene match: 8. In DNA, the CDR3 is TGCAGTGCTCCTTGGCTAGCGGGAGTGGAGACCCAGTACTTC. This gives the protein CSAPWLAGVETQYF.

There are many counts of this clonotype. V usage is TRBV5-1 and J usage is TRBJ1-6; D is unclear. V lost 4 bases, J lost 10 bases, and 18 bases lay in between. This CDR3 has 15 residues. Germline V CDR1 and CDR2: SGHRS, YFSETQ. Here the CDR3 reads CASSLDRPLGSPLHF. The CDR3 DNA reads as TGCGCCAGCAGCCTGGACCGGCCACTGGGGTCACCCCTCCACTTT.

This clonotype was seen many times. The CDR3: CASSSAAGGRFEQYF. The CDR3 DNA sequence: TGTGCCAGCAGTTCGGCAGCGGGAGGGCGGTTCGAGCAGTACTTC. The chain couples TRBV12-3 or TRBV12-4 to TRBJ2-7; TRBD2 matches 10 bases. This CDR3 spans 15 amino acids. Trimming took 4 bases from V and 6 from J; bases not matched to a gene: 9.

This clonotype occurred a few times. The chain combines TRBV10-3 with TRBJ1-2; TRBD1 aligns across 7 bases. V was pared by 6 bases and J by 7 bases, with 8 bases of the junction left unmatched. Germline V gene data show CDR1 as ENHRY and CDR2 as SYGVKD. The CDR3 is 13 residues long. CDR3 in amino acids: CAIRKEGAAGYTF. CDR3 nucleotides: TGTGCCATCAGAAAAGAGGGGGCGGCTGGCTACACCTTC.

This clonotype was counted at least ten times. V and J are TRBV12-3 or TRBV12-4 and TRBJ2-3, with TRBD2 matching over 10 bases. The junction had 4 bases not matched to a gene; V was cut back by 6 bases and J by 4 bases. The CDR3 loop spans 14 amino acids. The CDR3 DNA is TGTGCCAGCAGCCTAGCGGGAGTTGCAGATACGCAGTATTTT. The encoded protein is CASSLAGVADTQYF.

This clonotype has more than one count but fewer than ten. V and J are TRBV7-9 and TRBJ1-6; no definite D call. Germline loops: CDR1 SEHNR, CDR2 FQNEAQ (reference sequence). V was cut by 0 bases and J by 7 bases, with 13 bases left in between. The CDR3 sequence is 16 residues long. The CDR3 loop reads CASSLATGLDNSPLHF. The DNA for the CDR3 is TGTGCCAGCAGCTTAGCGACCGGGCTCGACAATTCACCCCTCCACTTT.

A word on this clonotype: A much larger clone differs from this one at a single base, so this may be a read error. V usage is TRBV5-1 and J usage is TRBJ2-1; D call uncertain. The CDR3 has 17 residues. The germline V gene encodes CDR1 SGHRS and CDR2 YFSETQ. CDR3 sequence: CASSLASGSSSYNEQLF. The CDR3, as DNA: TGCGCCAGCAGCTTGGCCTCGGGTTCGAGCTCCTACAATGAGCAGCTCTTC.

This clonotype has a handful of counts. The J gene is TRBJ1-6, the V gene TRBV20-1; D ambiguous. This CDR3 is 14 amino acids long. Germline V gene data show CDR1 as DFQATT and CDR2 as SNEGSKA (reference sequence). V lost 0 bases and J lost 10, with 13 bases in between. CDR3 nucleotide sequence: TGCAGTGCTAGAGATTCCCGAGTTTCCTCACCCCTCCACTTT. The encoded protein is CSARDSRVSSPLHF.

At least ten counts were recorded for this clonotype. The chain is built from TRBV3-1 and TRBJ2-7, with no clear D. Trimming stripped 2 bases from V and 2 bases from J, with 7 bases between. The CDR3 extends over 13 amino acids. The germline V gene encodes CDR1 LGHDT and CDR2 YNNKEL (reference sequence). The CDR3: CASSQPSAYEQYF. CDR3 coding DNA: TGTGCCAGCAGCCAACCTTCCGCCTACGAGCAGTACTTC.

To note about this clonotype: This may come from a read error, since a much larger clone is one base off. The V and J genes are TRBV10-3 and TRBJ1-5; possible D gene TRBD1, 5 bases. Germline-derived CDR1 and CDR2 are ENHRY and SYGVKD. Trimming left V 6 bases short and J 9 bases short, with 15 bases between. The length of the CDR3 is 13 residues. CDR3 amino acids: CAIRQGEGRPQHF. CDR3 DNA: TGTGCCATCAGGCAGGGTGAGGGTCGGCCCCAGCATTTT.

This clonotype was seen only a few times. The rearrangement uses TRBV6-1 and TRBJ2-5, with D unresolved. With 2 bases removed from V and 9 bases from J, the gap between germline ends came to 10 bases. This CDR3 spans 12 amino acids. Germline V gene lookup returns CDR1 MNHNS and CDR2 SASEGT. For the CDR3, the DNA is TGTGCCAGCAGTGAACGACCGCTCGCCCAGTACTTC. Translated: CASSERPLAQYF.

This clonotype showed up many times. V and J are TRBV5-1 and TRBJ1-2, with 10 bases lining up with TRBD1. Germline V lookup: CDR1 SGHRS, CDR2 YFSETQ. The CDR3 consists of 15 residues. V shed 0 bases, J shed 8 bases, and the junction held 7 bases outside the gene matches. CDR3 bases: TGCGCCAGCAGCTTGGGGGGGACAGGGGACGGCGGCTACACCTTC. Translation gives CASSLGGTGDGGYTF. Full variable domain (missing parts from reference TRBV5-1 and TRBJ1-2): KAGVTQTPRYLIKTRGQQVTLSCSPISGHRSVSWYQQTPGQGLQFLFEYFSETQRNKGNFPGRFSGRQFSNSRSEMNVSTLELGDSALYLCASSLGGTGDGGYTFGSGTRLTVV.

The sample holds a few counts of this clonotype. The chain uses TRBV6-1 and TRBJ1-2; D remains unclear. Germline CDR1 MNHNS, CDR2 SASEGT. Trimming took off 3 bases at V and 1 base at J, with 9 bases between the two ends. The CDR3 runs 14 residues. The CDR3 DNA reads as TGTGCCAGCAGTGAGATGACGGTTAACTATGGCTACACCTTC. The encoded protein is CASSEMTVNYGYTF.

This clonotype appeared a few times. The gene calls are TRBV12-3 or TRBV12-4 and TRBJ1-5; no clear D gene. With 2 bases removed from V and 7 bases from J, the gap between germline ends came to 12 bases. The length of the CDR3 is 14 residues. The CDR3 DNA is TGTGCCAGCAGTTTATCCCGGGTAGGACAGCCCCAGCATTTT. This encodes CASSLSRVGQPQHF.

This clonotype was picked up many times. The J gene is TRBJ2-3, the V gene TRBV30; D perhaps matches TRBD1 (6 bases). CDR3 length equals 10 residues. V was pared by 7 bases and J by 8 bases, with 10 bases between. Per the germline V gene, CDR1 is GTSNPN and CDR2 is SVGIG (reference sequence). Here the CDR3 DNA reads TGTGCCTCAGGGGTAGCTACGCAGTATTTT. Translation gives CASGVATQYF.

This clonotype was observed at least ten times. The J gene is TRBJ2-3, the V gene TRBV30; tentative D call: TRBD2 (6 bases). The CDR3 extends over 14 amino acids. Trimming removed 4 bases at V and 1 base at J, with 12 bases between. Germline-derived CDR1 and CDR2 are GTSNPN and SVGIG (reference sequence). CDR3 amino acids: CAWNRGMGTDTQYF. The CDR3 nucleotides are TGTGCCTGGAATCGGGGGATGGGCACAGATACGCAGTATTTT.

Many counts were recorded for this clonotype. V is TRBV24-1 and J is TRBJ2-1, with a tentative D call TRBD1 (5 bases). This CDR3 contains 15 residues. In germline, CDR1 is KGHDR, CDR2 SFDVKD. Trimming removed 4 bases from V and 7 bases from J, with 16 bases in between. The CDR3 DNA reads TGTGCCACCAGTGACAGGGCCAAGAATTTGAATGAGCAGTTCTTC. As protein: CATSDRAKNLNEQFF.

This clonotype has more than one count but fewer than ten. This chain uses TRBV7-9 with TRBJ2-5, with 9 bases lining up with TRBD1. CDR1 and CDR2 (germline): SEHNR, FQNEAQ (reference sequence). This CDR3 has 17 residues. Germline trimming cut 8 bases from V and 5 bases from J; bases unmatched to any gene: 18. The CDR3 here is CASDAARGQGRSETQYF. The CDR3 DNA sequence: TGTGCCAGCGACGCGGCGCGGGGACAGGGACGATCGGAGACCCAGTACTTC.

This clonotype came up a few times. The gene calls are TRBV6-1 and TRBJ2-3; tentatively, D is TRBD1 (5 bases). CDR1 is MNHNS and CDR2 is SASEGT in the germline V gene. The CDR3 totals 14 residues. V was shortened by 1 base and J by 7 bases, with 12 bases between the two germline ends. The CDR3 loop reads CASSEEGFLNTQYF. CDR3 nucleotides: TGTGCCAGCAGTGAAGAGGGGTTTTTAAATACGCAGTATTTT.

On this clonotype: A much larger clone lies one base from this, so it may be a read error. The chain combines TRBV2 with TRBJ2-7, with a possible D match to TRBD1 (6 bases). Germline V lookup: CDR1 SNHLY, CDR2 FYNNEI. The CDR3 covers 14 residues. CDR3 DNA sequence: TGTGTCAGCACCTCCTATAGGGGGTTGGGCGAGCAGTACTTC. It is translated as CVSTSYRGLGEQYF.

The chain has TRBV20-1 and TRBJ2-4, with 7 bases matching TRBD1. The CDR3 covers 12 residues. From germline, CDR1 is DFQATT and CDR2 SNEGSKA (reference sequence). CDR3 sequence: CSPKGAGNIQYF. CDR3 sequence (DNA): TGCAGCCCCAAGGGGGCGGGAAACATTCAGTACTTC.